A single sample is the source of the 6 T cell receptor beta chains below, sequenced in a study of somatic mutations in cytotoxic T cells in rheumatoid arthritis. The data were produced by immunoSEQ multiplex PCR, yet TCRdb's version contains in-frame clones alone and is incomplete. The top ten clones hold around an eighth of a sample with some 10,000 clones, more than 75% of them seen once. Input material: CD8+ T cells sorted from blood. Receptors originate from an adult with rheumatoid arthritis.

The V gene is TRBV7-9, the J gene TRBJ2-1; TRBD2 matches at 10 bases. The CDR3 length is 16 residues. V shed 3 bases, J shed 2 bases, and the junction held 4 bases outside the gene matches. Germline V gene sequence: CDR1 SEHNR, CDR2 FQNEAQ (reference sequence). The CDR3 sequence: CASSFFSGGTYNEQFF. CDR3 nucleotides: TGTGCCAGCAGCTTTTTTAGCGGGGGGACCTACAATGAGCAGTTCTTC.

This clone came up once. This chain connects TRBV4-1 to TRBJ1-1; D is ambiguous. CDR1 is MGHRA, CDR2 YSYEKL, per germline. The CDR3 consists of 15 residues. Trimming took 1 base from V and 0 from J, leaving 9 bases between them. The CDR3 reads CASSQALSLNTEAFF. DNA of the CDR3: TGCGCCAGCAGCCAAGCGCTCAGCCTGAACACTGAAGCTTTCTTT.

J is TRBJ2-2 and V is TRBV29-1; weak D call: TRBD2 (5 bases). Trimming took 4 bases from V and 3 from J, leaving 9 bases between them. There are 13 residues in the CDR3. Per the germline V gene, CDR1 is SQVTM and CDR2 is ANQGSEA. The CDR3 loop reads CSVVEGYTGELFF. The CDR3 bases are TGCAGCGTTGTAGAGGGATACACCGGGGAGCTGTTTTTT.

CDR3 in DNA: TGTGCCAGCAGCTTGTTGGGGGGCACTGAAGCTTTCTTT. This translates into CASSLLGGTEAFF. The chain has TRBV5-4 and TRBJ1-1, with D possibly matching TRBD1 (5 bases). V was trimmed by 1 base and J by 4 bases, leaving 8 bases between them. Germline CDR1 is SGHNT and CDR2 is YYREEE (reference sequence). The CDR3 is made up of 13 amino acids.

This clone was seen more than once but under ten times. V gene TRBV7-8 combines with J gene TRBJ1-5; D gene uncertain. Between the trimmed V and J ends, which lost 1 base and 4 bases, there was a span of 2 bases. Germline loops: CDR1 SGHVS, CDR2 FQNEAQ. The CDR3 runs 12 residues. The CDR3 DNA sequence: TGTGCCAGCAGCTTAGGAAATCAGCCCCAGCATTTT. It translates to CASSLGNQPQHF.

The V gene is TRBV7-9, the J gene TRBJ1-4; 8 bases fit TRBD1. J was trimmed by 4 bases and V by 1 base; bases with no gene match: 5. The CDR3 contains 16 residues. The germline gives CDR1 SEHNR, CDR2 FQNEAQ (reference sequence). This CDR3 reads CASSLGQGAVNEKLFF. CDR3 DNA: TGTGCCAGCAGCTTAGGGCAGGGGGCGGTTAATGAAAAACTGTTTTTT. Drawing the rest from reference TRBV7-9 and TRBJ1-4, the complete variable domain is DTGVSQNPRHKITKRGQNVTFRCDPISEHNRLYWYRQTLGQGPEFLTYFQNEAQLEKSRLLSDRFSAERPKGSFSTLEIQRTEQGDSAMYLCASSLGQGAVNEKLFFGSGTQLSVL.